Below are 25 T cell receptor beta chains sequenced from a single sample in a study of blood T cell repertoires in COVID-19. Assay: immunoSEQ multiplex PCR; the TCRdb copy retains only in-frame clones and omits some. The data contain fewer than 350,000 clones, approximately 81% of them singletons. The sequencing input was PBMCs or T cells enriched from blood (not recorded which). Receptors originate from a woman in her forties or fifties who had recovered from COVID-19.

The V and J genes are TRBV19 and TRBJ1-5, with 11 nucleotides matching TRBD1. This CDR3 spans 15 amino acids. Germline V gene data show CDR1 as LNHDA and CDR2 as SQIVND (reference sequence). With V trimmed by 7 bases and J by 7 bases, 9 bases remained unmatched. Written as DNA, the CDR3 is TGTGCCAGTAAAGCGGACAGGGGGCTGGAGCAGCCCCAGCATTTT. Translated, it gives CASKADRGLEQPQHF.

This rearrangement joins TRBV18 to TRBJ2-1, with a weak D call TRBD2 (6 bases). Between the trimmed V and J ends, which lost 1 base and 3 bases, there was a span of 10 bases. The CDR3 is 15 amino acids. Germline assignment: CDR1 KGHSH and CDR2 LQKENI. In nucleotides, the CDR3 is TGTGCCAGCTCACCACGGCGGGGACTCTACAATGAGCAGTTCTTC. This codes for CASSPRRGLYNEQFF.

The chain carries TRBV5-1 and TRBJ1-4, with D perhaps matching TRBD1 (6 bases). V was cut by 6 bases and J by 4 bases, with 13 bases left in between. The CDR3 is 14 residues long. The germline V gene encodes CDR1 SGHRS and CDR2 YFSETQ. The chain's CDR3 is CASKRAGDNEKLFF. The CDR3 DNA reads as TGCGCCAGCAAACGGGCAGGGGATAATGAAAAACTGTTTTTT.

This chain uses TRBV7-9 with TRBJ1-2; perhaps TRBD1 as D (6 bases). V was trimmed by 1 base and J by 8 bases, leaving 14 bases between them. The CDR3 loop spans 14 amino acids. The germline CDR1 and CDR2 sequences are SEHNR and FQNEAQ (reference sequence). CDR3 residues: CASSLVSGQKGYTF. CDR3 DNA sequence: TGTGCCAGCAGCTTAGTATCTGGACAGAAAGGCTACACCTTC.

The chain combines TRBV7-2 with TRBJ2-7, with TRBD1 as a possible D gene (6 bases). CDR3 length: 15 residues. Germline V lookup: CDR1 SGHTA, CDR2 FQGNSA. V lost 5 bases and J lost 0, with 14 bases in between. The DNA of the CDR3 is TGTGCCAGCAGCCCTTTGCCGGGACACTCCTACGAGCAGTACTTC. This gives the protein CASSPLPGHSYEQYF.

The rearrangement joins TRBV5-1 to TRBJ2-2, with 9 bases lining up with TRBD1. The germline V gene has CDR1 SGHRS and CDR2 YFSETQ. Trimming cost V 4 bases and J 4 bases; bases outside gene matches: 8. CDR3 size: 16 residues. The CDR3 region is CASSLRTGVSTGELFF. The DNA for the CDR3 is TGCGCCAGCAGCCTGAGGACAGGGGTTAGCACCGGGGAGCTGTTTTTT.

The V and J genes are TRBV7-2 and TRBJ2-1; D may be TRBD2 (5 bases). V was cut by 6 bases and J by 7 bases, with 16 bases left in between. Looked up from germline, CDR1 is SGHTA and CDR2 is FQGNSA. CDR3 length: 14 residues. CDR3: CASRAQGRGNEQFF. DNA for the CDR3: TGTGCCAGCAGAGCCCAAGGGCGCGGGAATGAGCAGTTCTTC.

The CDR3 nucleotides read TGTGCCAGCAGCCAAGCAGACATTCAGTACTTC. Protein product: CASSQADIQYF. The rearrangement uses TRBV4-2 and TRBJ2-4; D ambiguous. This CDR3 is 11 amino acids long. Germline-derived CDR1 and CDR2 are LGHNA and YNFKEQ. V lost 1 base to trimming and J lost 8 bases, with 3 bases between them.

The chain employs TRBV6-2 or TRBV6-3 and TRBJ2-3, with TRBD2 matching over 9 bases. The CDR3 is 15 residues long. The germline CDR1 and CDR2 sequences are MNHEY and SVGEGT. J lost 6 bases, V lost 0 bases, and 4 bases had no gene match. The CDR3 protein is CASSYSSGRWDTQYF. DNA for the CDR3: TGTGCCAGCAGTTACTCTAGCGGGAGATGGGATACGCAGTATTTT.

For this clone: This specimen includes other DNA sequences encoding the same CDR3. The chain links TRBV28 to TRBJ1-1; D call uncertain. The CDR3 has 13 residues. Trimming left V 1 base short and J 4 bases short, with 7 bases between. Germline assignment: CDR1 MDHEN and CDR2 SYDVKM. The CDR3 is CASSLFGGTEAFF. The CDR3 DNA follows: TGTGCCAGCAGTTTATTTGGCGGCACTGAAGCTTTCTTT.

This clone turned up a few times. The rearrangement links TRBV9 to TRBJ1-4; possible D gene TRBD1, 5 bases. CDR1 and CDR2 (germline): SGDLS, YYNGEE. The CDR3 sequence is 12 residues long. Between the trimmed V and J ends, which lost 7 bases and 8 bases, there was a span of 12 bases. The CDR3 spells CASGSEGEKLFF. The CDR3 DNA reads as TGTGCCAGCGGGTCGGAGGGGGAAAAACTGTTTTTT.

CDR3: CASSIQGRGNSPLHF. In DNA, the CDR3 is TGTGCCAGCAGTATACAGGGAAGGGGAAATTCACCCCTCCACTTT. The V gene is TRBV6-5, the J gene TRBJ1-6; D possibly corresponds to TRBD1 (6 bases). V lost 5 bases, J lost 7 bases, and 15 bases lay in between. The CDR3 extends over 15 amino acids. Germline V gene lookup returns CDR1 MNHEY and CDR2 SVGAGI.

The chain uses TRBV2 and TRBJ2-3; D not certain. The CDR3 extends over 15 amino acids. The germline V gene has CDR1 SNHLY and CDR2 FYNNEI. V lost 6 bases and J lost 7, with 20 bases in between. This CDR3 is CASSETNLPIHTQYF. In DNA form, the CDR3 reads TGTGCCAGCAGCGAAACTAATCTGCCCATACATACGCAGTATTTT.

The chain employs TRBV4-3 and TRBJ1-2; D possibly corresponds to TRBD1 (6 bases). The CDR3 contains 15 residues. Trimming removed 0 bases from V and 4 bases from J, with 12 bases in between. Germline-derived CDR1 and CDR2 are LGHNA and YSLEER. CDR3 DNA: TGCGCCAGCAGCCAAGATGTTCAGGGGATCTATGGCTACACCTTC. Translating it yields CASSQDVQGIYGYTF.

The chain couples TRBV7-2 to TRBJ2-7; weak D call: TRBD2 (6 bases). The germline gives CDR1 SGHTA, CDR2 FQGNSA. The CDR3 is 15 amino acids. V was trimmed by 5 bases and J by 7 bases, leaving 21 bases between them. CDR3 coding DNA: TGTGCCAGCAGCCCAAATGGGGCCCGCCGGGGGGAGCAGTACTTC. As protein: CASSPNGARRGEQYF. Based on the CDR3 plus reference TRBV7-2 and TRBJ2-7, the full variable domain is GAGVSQSPSNKVTEKGKDVELRCDPISGHTALYWYRQSLGQGLEFLIYFQGNSAPDKSGLPSDRFSAERTGGSVSTLTIQRTQQEDSAVYLCASSPNGARRGEQYFGPGTRLTVT.

The chain couples TRBV6-4 to TRBJ2-3; TRBD2 might be the D (5 bases). The germline CDR1 and CDR2 sequences are MRHNA and SNTAGT. This CDR3 has 15 residues. Trimming left V 7 bases short and J 5 bases short, with 19 bases between. CDR3 coding DNA: TGTGCCAGCACCCTCAAACTGAGGGTGGGAGATACGCAGTATTTT. This encodes CASTLKLRVGDTQYF.

This clone was seen just once. This chain uses TRBV5-6 with TRBJ2-1; TRBD2 matches 11 bases. The V gene's germline CDR1 is SGHDT and CDR2 YYEEEE. Trimming removed 7 bases from V and 3 bases from J; junction bases left unmatched: 3. The CDR3 length is 14 residues. Here the CDR3 reads CASYTSGSYNEQFF. CDR3 nucleotide sequence: TGTGCCAGCTATACTAGCGGGAGCTACAATGAGCAGTTCTTC.

The gene calls are TRBV7-3 and TRBJ2-7, with D unresolved. Per germline, CDR1 SGHTA and CDR2 FQGTGA. This CDR3 spans 15 amino acids. Deletions cut 0 bases from V and 2 bases from J, with 11 bases between. The CDR3 reads CASSLTGGRTYEQYF. CDR3 sequence (DNA): TGTGCCAGCAGCTTAACCGGTGGCAGGACCTACGAGCAGTACTTC.

The chain joins TRBV24-1 to TRBJ2-5, with TRBD2 as a possible D gene (6 bases). Germline V CDR1 and CDR2: KGHDR, SFDVKD. This CDR3 is 15 amino acids long. V was shortened by 8 bases and J by 3 bases, with 18 bases between the two germline ends. The CDR3 region is CATTASGPTEETQYF. In DNA form, the CDR3 reads TGTGCCACCACCGCCAGCGGGCCGACGGAAGAGACCCAGTACTTC.

This clone appeared once. The genes are TRBV2 and TRBJ2-1; the D gene is possibly TRBD2 (5 bases). Germline values: CDR1 SNHLY, CDR2 FYNNEI. The CDR3 consists of 13 residues. The V and J ends lost 0 bases and 8 bases respectively, with 8 bases between them. The CDR3 reads CASSEADGDEQFF. In DNA form, the CDR3 reads TGTGCCAGCAGTGAAGCCGACGGGGATGAGCAGTTCTTC.

Regarding this clone: This sample includes further DNA sequences coding for the same CDR3. V is TRBV5-1 and J is TRBJ1-1; TRBD1 matches 8 bases. V was clipped by 0 bases and J by 4 bases; unmatched bases: 5. The CDR3 has 15 amino acids. Germline V CDR1 and CDR2: SGHRS, YFSETQ. CDR3 in DNA: TGCGCCAGCAGCTTGGGAGGACAGGGCGGCACTGAAGCTTTCTTT. Its protein is CASSLGGQGGTEAFF.

The V gene is TRBV5-4, the J gene TRBJ2-5; maybe TRBD1 (6 bases). The CDR3 contains 14 residues. The germline V gene has CDR1 SGHNT and CDR2 YYREEE (reference sequence). V was pared by 0 bases and J by 7 bases, with 13 bases between. In DNA form, the CDR3 reads TGTGCCAGCAGCTTGGAAGGGGGAAGAAGGACCCAGTACTTC. Its translation is CASSLEGGRRTQYF.

V and J are TRBV7-9 and TRBJ1-2, with TRBD1 matching 8 bases. Germline V gene sequence: CDR1 SEHNR, CDR2 FQNEAQ (reference sequence). The V segment lost 1 base and the J segment 4 bases; nucleotides outside the gene matches: 5. The CDR3 has 15 residues. In DNA form, the CDR3 reads TGTGCCAGCAGCTTAGATCCCCAGGGGGCCTATGGCTACACCTTC. It encodes CASSLDPQGAYGYTF.

This clone has more than one count but fewer than ten. The CDR3 sequence: CASSWTSTGHTDTQYF. As DNA, the CDR3 is TGTGCCAGCAGCTGGACCTCGACAGGCCACACAGATACGCAGTATTTT. This chain connects TRBV7-2 to TRBJ2-3; tentatively, D is TRBD1 (6 bases). With 4 bases removed from V and 2 bases from J, the gap between germline ends came to 16 bases. Germline assignment: CDR1 SGHTA and CDR2 FQGNSA. The length of the CDR3 is 16 residues.

This chain connects TRBV7-9 to TRBJ2-7; possible D gene TRBD2, 5 bases. V lost 1 base and J 2 bases, leaving 9 bases between the germline ends. This CDR3 has 14 amino acids. The germline CDR1 and CDR2 sequences are SEHNR and FQNEAQ (reference sequence). Written as DNA, the CDR3 is TGTGCCAGCAGCTTAGGAGCGGATCCCTACGAGCAGTACTTC. This translates into CASSLGADPYEQYF.